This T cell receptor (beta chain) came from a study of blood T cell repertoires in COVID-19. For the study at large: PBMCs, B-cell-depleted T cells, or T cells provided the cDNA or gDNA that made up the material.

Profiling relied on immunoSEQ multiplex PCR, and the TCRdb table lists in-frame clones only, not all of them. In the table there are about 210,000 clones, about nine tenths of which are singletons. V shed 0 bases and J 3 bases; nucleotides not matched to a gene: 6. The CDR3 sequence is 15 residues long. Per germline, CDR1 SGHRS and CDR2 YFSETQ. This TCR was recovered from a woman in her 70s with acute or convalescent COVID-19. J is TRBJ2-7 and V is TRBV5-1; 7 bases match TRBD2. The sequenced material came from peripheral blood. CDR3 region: CASSLVAGDVYEQYF. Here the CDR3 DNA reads TGCGCCAGCAGCTTGGTGGCGGGAGATGTCTACGAGCAGTACTTC.